This T cell receptor (beta chain) came from a study of cytomegalovirus exposure and HLA in healthy donors. Study-level points and caveats: TCR beta V- and J-gene trimming, according to a later analysis, was linked to a missense DCLRE1C variant.

The PCR was carried out with 60 Vbeta primers and 13 Jbeta primers. In the authors' methods: About 10 million shared chains were among about 80 million unique TCR beta chains counted in a later analysis. Libraries were prepared by immunoSEQ multiplex PCR; TCRdb keeps only in-frame clonotypes and omits some of them. V, J and clone size are taken as reported in that table, and D and trimming were inferred from the DNA itself. The sample consists of a few hundred thousand clones, approximately 80% of them appearing once. This clone came up once. Its antigen is currently unknown. The same CDR3 can be traced to other DNA sequences in this sample. The specimen was PBMCs. The TCR was taken from a girl aged 10 to 17 in good health and CMV-seronegative.

The CDR3 DNA is TGTGCCACCAGCAGAGAAGGGGGCTCCTACGAGCAGTACTTC. The encoded protein is CATSREGGSYEQYF. This chain links TRBV15 with TRBJ2-7; maybe TRBD1 (6 bases). The germline gives CDR1 LNHNV, CDR2 YYDKDF (reference sequence). With 0 bases removed from V and 0 bases from J, the gap between germline ends came to 6 bases. The CDR3 contains 14 residues.